This is a list of T cell receptor beta chains from one sample in a study of CD4 T cells in relation to SARS-CoV-2 and coronaviruses. Antigens of these TCRs are unknown. Libraries were prepared by immunoSEQ multiplex PCR; TCRdb keeps only in-frame clonotypes and omits some of them. In the table there are roughly 25,000 clones, around 70% of which are singletons. Sequenced: CD4+ T cells from PBMCs, cultured in vitro. Receptor source: a human donor in good health. Each CDR3 is given with its conserved first and last residue. The order of the fields is CDR3 DNA, CDR3 protein, D gene, J gene, V gene, clone size. The D gene is left open where the match is weak. A clone size is listed for some rows: how often the clone was seen (once, few, many), or a class if it is expanded.

CDR3 DNA: TGCGCCAGCAGCTTCGAGACACCTGCGAACACCGGGGAGCTGTTTTTT
CDR3 protein: CASSFETPANTGELFF
D gene: NA
J gene: TRBJ2-2
V gene: TRBV5-1
clone size: NA

CDR3 DNA: TGTGCCAGCAGTGAACATGGAGGGAGTGCATCCGAGCAGTACTTC
CDR3 protein: CASSEHGGSASEQYF
D gene: NA
J gene: TRBJ2-7
V gene: TRBV6-1
clone size: NA

CDR3 DNA: TGTGCCAGCTCACCCCCGACTAGCGGGAGGGCCGGGAGTGAGCAGTTCTTC
CDR3 protein: CASSPPTSGRAGSEQFF
D gene: TRBD2
J gene: TRBJ2-1
V gene: TRBV18
clone size: NA

CDR3 DNA: TGTGCCAGCAGCCGAGTGCTCGGGGGGGCTTACGAGCAGTACTTC
CDR3 protein: CASSRVLGGAYEQYF
D gene: TRBD2
J gene: TRBJ2-7
V gene: TRBV7-8
clone size: NA

CDR3 DNA: TGTGCCAGCAGCTTGAGCGGACACTCCTACAATGAGCAGTTCTTC
CDR3 protein: CASSLSGHSYNEQFF
D gene: NA
J gene: TRBJ2-1
V gene: TRBV5-5
clone size: once

CDR3 DNA: TGTGCCAGCAGCCAAGAAGGACCTGCCTACGAGCAGTACTTC
CDR3 protein: CASSQEGPAYEQYF
D gene: NA
J gene: TRBJ2-7
V gene: TRBV3-1/TRBV3-2
clone size: NA

CDR3 DNA: TGTGCCAGCAGCTTAGTGGGGGACCGTAGCGGAAAATACGAGCAGTACTTC
CDR3 protein: CASSLVGDRSGKYEQYF
D gene: NA
J gene: TRBJ2-7
V gene: TRBV7-2
clone size: NA

CDR3 DNA: TGCGCCAGCAGCTCGTACGGACCGGGGGATACTGAAGCTTTCTTT
CDR3 protein: CASSSYGPGDTEAFF
D gene: NA
J gene: TRBJ1-1
V gene: TRBV5-1
clone size: NA

CDR3 DNA: TGTGCCAGTAGTATATTGGGGTTTGGTGGCTACACCTTC
CDR3 protein: CASSILGFGGYTF
D gene: NA
J gene: TRBJ1-2
V gene: TRBV19
clone size: NA

CDR3 DNA: TGTGCCAGCAGCTTAAACCTCGGCGGGGGGAAAGGGAATGAGCAGTTCTTC
CDR3 protein: CASSLNLGGGKGNEQFF
D gene: TRBD2
J gene: TRBJ2-1
V gene: TRBV7-3
clone size: NA

CDR3 DNA: TGTGCCAGCAGCTTGATCCAGGGGAACACTGAAGCTTTCTTT
CDR3 protein: CASSLIQGNTEAFF
D gene: NA
J gene: TRBJ1-1
V gene: TRBV3-1/TRBV3-2
clone size: few

CDR3 DNA: TGTGCCAGCAGCTTGGCATGGGGGGCTCGTCGAGAGACCCAGTACTTC
CDR3 protein: CASSLAWGARRETQYF
D gene: NA
J gene: TRBJ2-5
V gene: TRBV5-6
clone size: NA

CDR3 DNA: TGTGCCAGCAGTTACACGACAGGGGGCATAGGTAATGAGCAGTTCTTC
CDR3 protein: CASSYTTGGIGNEQFF
D gene: TRBD1
J gene: TRBJ2-1
V gene: TRBV6-5
clone size: NA

CDR3 DNA: TGTGCCAGCAGGACGGAAACTAACTATGGCTACACCTTC
CDR3 protein: CASRTETNYGYTF
D gene: NA
J gene: TRBJ1-2
V gene: TRBV28
clone size: few

CDR3 DNA: TGTGCCAGCAGGGACATCGTTTGGAGCCCCTACGAGCAGTACTTC
CDR3 protein: CASRDIVWSPYEQYF
D gene: NA
J gene: TRBJ2-7
V gene: TRBV2
clone size: NA